This T cell receptor beta chain was observed in a study of blood T cell repertoires in COVID-19. This table comes from immunoSEQ multiplex PCR, and its TCRdb copy is limited to in-frame clones, with some not included. The data contain under 100,000 clones, roughly 89% of them singletons. The CDR3 totals 16 residues. The V gene's germline CDR1 is SGHNT and CDR2 YYREEE (reference sequence). J lost 4 bases, V lost 5 bases, and 5 bases had no gene match. Input material: peripheral blood. The chain couples TRBV5-4 to TRBJ2-4; 14 positions agree with TRBD2. The TCR originated in a woman in her seventies with acute or convalescent COVID-19. The CDR3 here is CASSRGTSGGKNIQYF. For the CDR3, the DNA is TGTGCCAGCAGTCGCGGGACTAGCGGGGGAAAAAACATTCAGTACTTC.